The sample holds one count of the clone carrying this TCR beta chain. This sample stems from a study of blood T cell repertoires in COVID-19. Germline CDR1 reads SQVTM; CDR2 reads ANQGSEA. The CDR3 is made up of 14 amino acids. Trimming stripped 4 bases from V and 4 bases from J, with 16 bases between. Some clones are missing from TCRdb's copy, which holds only in-frame ones; the method was immunoSEQ multiplex PCR. The table includes some 340,000 clones, less than 90% detected once. Sequencing was done on a sample of PBMCs or T cells enriched from blood (not recorded which). This chain connects TRBV29-1 to TRBJ1-2; D is possibly TRBD1 (5 bases). The origin of this receptor is a woman between 50 and 59 years old who had recovered from COVID-19. The CDR3 nucleotides are TGCAGCGTTGCAGACAGAGGGTTGGTCTATGGCTACACCTTC. Translated: CSVADRGLVYGYTF. The whole variable domain, filled in from reference TRBV29-1 and TRBJ1-2, reads SAVISQKPSRDICQRGTSLTIQCQVDSQVTMMFWYRQQPGQSLTLIATANQGSEATYESGFVIDKFPISRPNLTFSTLTVSNMSPEDSSIYLCSVADRGLVYGYTFGSGTRLTVV.